This TCR beta chain stems from a study of cytomegalovirus exposure and HLA in healthy donors. A multiplex PCR was run with 60 Vbeta primers and 13 Jbeta primers. Produced via immunoSEQ multiplex PCR; TCRdb's table is partial and in-frame only. In total, the table holds around 60,000 clones. The CDR3 sequence is 16 residues long. Germline values: CDR1 MNHNY, CDR2 SVGAGI (reference sequence). Trimming stripped 5 bases from V and 0 bases from J, with 16 bases between. V usage is TRBV6-6 and J usage is TRBJ1-2, with a possible D match to TRBD1 (5 bases). The TCR originated in a woman aged 18-29 years in good health and CMV-seronegative. Material for sequencing was PBMCs. CDR3 amino acids: CASSPRGGVTNYGYTF. CDR3 bases: TGTGCCAGCAGTCCACGGGGCGGGGTTACTAACTATGGCTACACCTTC.